The clone carrying this T cell receptor (beta chain) was recorded once. The target antigen is unknown. V lost 2 bases and J lost 5, with 13 bases in between. This CDR3 comprises 14 residues. CDR3 and TCR beta VDJ profiling relied on a genomic DNA template. From the reads, TCRdb called clonotypes with MiXCR, one entry per CDR3 protein. In the table there are 150,000 to 200,000 distinct CDR3 sequences, 50% to 75% of which are singletons. The source of the sample is a study of CD8+CD57+ T cells in acquired aplastic anemia. General study findings and limits: Patients and healthy controls showed no significant CD8+ Simpson's diversity difference.

This clonotype originated in a human donor with severe aplastic anemia or a healthy control (not recorded which). The chain has TRBV12-3 or TRBV12-4 and TRBJ2-7; D possibly corresponds to TRBD1 (6 bases). The sample consisted of sorted CD4+, CD8+, or CD8+CD57+ T cells (not recorded which) from PBMCs. CDR3 nucleotide sequence: TGTGCCAGCAGTTTACCCCAGGGGTCAAACGAGCAGTACTTC. Protein product: CASSLPQGSNEQYF.